This T cell receptor beta chain is from a study of beta chain features in type 1 diabetes. Study overall: Age, gender and cell yields were alike across patients and healthy donors. All samples yielded some 110 million examined sorted cells.

CD45RO/CCR7/CD25/CD127/CD95/CD27 sorting isolated CD4+ naive, central memory, regulatory and stem cell-like memory cells. V lost 6 bases, J lost 14 bases, and 10 bases stayed unmatched. CDR3 length: 12 amino acids. Germline V gives CDR1 MNHNY, CDR2 SVGAGI (reference sequence). This clone was counted a few times. Expressed TCRB transcripts were sequenced because the entire RNA isolate underwent reverse transcription. Clones were sequenced by immunoSEQ multiplex PCR, and TCRdb holds only the in-frame ones, with some missing. The table lists about 320,000 clones, approximately 14% of them singletons. The V and J genes are TRBV6-6 and TRBJ1-1, with 9 nucleotides matching TRBD1. Specimen: central memory CD4+ T cells from blood. The receptor comes from a man aged 25-45 years in good health. The chain's CDR3 is CASRSPGTGNFF. For the CDR3, the DNA is TGTGCCAGCAGATCCCCGGGGACAGGGAACTTCTTT.